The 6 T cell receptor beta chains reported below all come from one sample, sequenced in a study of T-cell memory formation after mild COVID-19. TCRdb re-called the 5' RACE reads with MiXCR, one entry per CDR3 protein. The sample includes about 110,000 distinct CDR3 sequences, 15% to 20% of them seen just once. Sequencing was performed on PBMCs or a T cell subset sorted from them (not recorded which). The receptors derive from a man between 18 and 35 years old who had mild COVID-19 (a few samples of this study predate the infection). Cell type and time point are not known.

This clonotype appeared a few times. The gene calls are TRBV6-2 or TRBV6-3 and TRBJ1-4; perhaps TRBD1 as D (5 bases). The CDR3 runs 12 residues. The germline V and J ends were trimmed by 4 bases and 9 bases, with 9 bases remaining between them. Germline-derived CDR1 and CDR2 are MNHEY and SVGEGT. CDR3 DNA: TGTGCCAGCAGTTCGCAGGGAAAAAAACTGTTTTTT. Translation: CASSSQGKKLFF.

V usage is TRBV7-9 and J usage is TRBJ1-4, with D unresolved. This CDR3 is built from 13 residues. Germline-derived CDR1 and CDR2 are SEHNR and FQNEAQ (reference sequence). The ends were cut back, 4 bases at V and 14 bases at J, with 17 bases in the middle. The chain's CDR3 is CASSSMVIGTLFF. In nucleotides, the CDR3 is TGTGCCAGCAGCTCCATGGTAATCGGAACTCTGTTTTTT.

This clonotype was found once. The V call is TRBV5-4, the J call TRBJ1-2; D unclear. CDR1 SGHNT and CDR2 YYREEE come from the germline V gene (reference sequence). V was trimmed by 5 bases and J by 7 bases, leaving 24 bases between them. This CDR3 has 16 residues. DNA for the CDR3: TGTGCCAGCAGGGTCCACCTTGGGTCCGGAACCCCTGGCTACACCTTC. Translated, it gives CASRVHLGSGTPGYTF. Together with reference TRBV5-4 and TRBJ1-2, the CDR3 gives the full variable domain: ETGVTQSPTHLIKTRGQQVTLRCSSQSGHNTVSWYQQALGQGPQFIFQYYREEENGRGNFPPRFSGLQFPNYSSELNVNALELDDSALYLCASRVHLGSGTPGYTFGSGTRLTVV.

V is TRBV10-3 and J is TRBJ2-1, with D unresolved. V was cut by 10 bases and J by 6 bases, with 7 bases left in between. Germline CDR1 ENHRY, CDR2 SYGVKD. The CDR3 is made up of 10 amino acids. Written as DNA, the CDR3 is TGTGCCACCCCGCGCAATGAGCAGTTCTTC. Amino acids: CATPRNEQFF.

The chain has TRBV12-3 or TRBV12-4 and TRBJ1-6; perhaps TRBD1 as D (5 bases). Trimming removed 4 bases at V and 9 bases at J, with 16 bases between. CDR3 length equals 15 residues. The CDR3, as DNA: TGTGCCAGCAGTTCCCGGACGGGGACGAGTTCACCCCTCCACTTT. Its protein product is CASSSRTGTSSPLHF.

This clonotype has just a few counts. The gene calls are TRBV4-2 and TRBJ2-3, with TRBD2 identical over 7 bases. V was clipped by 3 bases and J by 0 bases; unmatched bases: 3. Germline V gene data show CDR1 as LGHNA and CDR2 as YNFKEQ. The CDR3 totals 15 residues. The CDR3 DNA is TGTGCCAGCAGCCATACCGGGGGGAGCACAGATACGCAGTATTTT. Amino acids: CASSHTGGSTDTQYF.